The source of this T cell receptor (beta chain) is a study of regulatory T cells in long-lasting Graves disease. Study-level findings and limits: Persistent disease samples used TRBV28, TRBJ1-2 and TRBJ2-5 preferentially.

This clonotype has ten or more counts. Its antigen is currently unknown. Trimming removed 6 bases at V and 4 bases at J, with 22 bases between. Germline V gene data show CDR1 as MDHEN and CDR2 as SYDVKM. This CDR3 region has 16 residues. Specified time point: newly diagnosed GD, antithyroid drugs for less than 3 months. With RNA extracted from PBMCs as input, the TCR library was made. Libraries of TCR beta came from iRepertoire HTBI primers plus Arm-PCR of CDR3 regions. In TCRdb, the multiplex PCR reads were re-called with MiXCR into one record per CDR3 protein. The data show approximately 440,000 distinct CDR3 sequences, roughly 16% seen once. These data also featured in a second study, about T cells in Graves' hyperthyroidism and ophthalmopathy.

This sequence originates from a man aged 40-49 years with Graves disease. Sequenced material: peripheral blood mononuclear cells (PBMCs), taken at new diagnosis, from a patient treated with antithyroid drugs. V and J are TRBV28 and TRBJ2-7; D gene uncertain. DNA of the CDR3: TGTGCCAGCAGCCCCGGGCCGTGGCGAAAGGAGTACGAGCAGTACTTC. It translates to CASSPGPWRKEYEQYF.